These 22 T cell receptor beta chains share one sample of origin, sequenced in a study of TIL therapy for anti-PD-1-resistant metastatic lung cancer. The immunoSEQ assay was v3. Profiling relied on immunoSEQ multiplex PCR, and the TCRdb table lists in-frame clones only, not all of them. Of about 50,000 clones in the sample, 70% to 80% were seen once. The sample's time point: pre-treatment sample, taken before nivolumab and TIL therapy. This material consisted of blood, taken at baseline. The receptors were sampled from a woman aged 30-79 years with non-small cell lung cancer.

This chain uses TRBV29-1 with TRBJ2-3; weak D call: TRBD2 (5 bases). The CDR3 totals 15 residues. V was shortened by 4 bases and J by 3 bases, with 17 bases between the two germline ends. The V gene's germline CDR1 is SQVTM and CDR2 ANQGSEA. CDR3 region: CSVGVEGSKTDTQYF. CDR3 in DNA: TGCAGCGTTGGGGTAGAGGGTAGTAAGACAGATACGCAGTATTTT.

The CDR3 bases are TGTGCCAGCAGCCCGGGTTTCTCTGGAAACACCATATATTTT. It yields the protein CASSPGFSGNTIYF. The V gene is TRBV7-9, the J gene TRBJ1-3; D not resolved. The CDR3 length is 14 residues. CDR1 and CDR2 from the germline V gene are SEHNR and FQNEAQ (reference sequence). Trimming removed 5 bases from V and 0 bases from J, with 8 bases in between. Drawing the rest from reference TRBV7-9 and TRBJ1-3, the complete variable domain is DTGVSQNPRHKITKRGQNVTFRCDPISEHNRLYWYRQTLGQGPEFLTYFQNEAQLEKSRLLSDRFSAERPKGSFSTLEIQRTEQGDSAMYLCASSPGFSGNTIYFGEGSWLTVV.

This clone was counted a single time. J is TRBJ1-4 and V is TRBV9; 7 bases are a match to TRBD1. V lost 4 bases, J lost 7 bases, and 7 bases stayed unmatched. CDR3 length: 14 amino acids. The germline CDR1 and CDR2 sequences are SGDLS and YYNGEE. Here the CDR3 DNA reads TGTGCCAGCAGCTTCGACAGGGCGGGTGAAAAACTGTTTTTT. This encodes CASSFDRAGEKLFF.

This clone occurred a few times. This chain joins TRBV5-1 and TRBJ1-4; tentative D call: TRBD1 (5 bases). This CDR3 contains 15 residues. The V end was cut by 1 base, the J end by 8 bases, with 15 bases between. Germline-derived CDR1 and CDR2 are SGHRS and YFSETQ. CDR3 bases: TGCGCCAGCAGCTTGCAGGGAGGAGAAGGAGAAAAACTGTTTTTT. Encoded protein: CASSLQGGEGEKLFF.

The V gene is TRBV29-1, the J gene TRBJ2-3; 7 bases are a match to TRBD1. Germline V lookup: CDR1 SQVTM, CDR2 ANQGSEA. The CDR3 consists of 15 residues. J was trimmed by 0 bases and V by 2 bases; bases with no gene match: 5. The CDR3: CSVEPQGESTDTQYF. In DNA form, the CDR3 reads TGCAGCGTTGAACCTCAGGGGGAGAGCACAGATACGCAGTATTTT.

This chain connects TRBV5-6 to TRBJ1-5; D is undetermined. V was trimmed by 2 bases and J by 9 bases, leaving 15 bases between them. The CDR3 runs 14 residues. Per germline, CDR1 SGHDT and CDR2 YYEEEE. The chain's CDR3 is CASSFGSGYGPQHF. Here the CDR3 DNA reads TGTGCCAGCAGCTTCGGCAGCGGATATGGGCCCCAGCATTTT.

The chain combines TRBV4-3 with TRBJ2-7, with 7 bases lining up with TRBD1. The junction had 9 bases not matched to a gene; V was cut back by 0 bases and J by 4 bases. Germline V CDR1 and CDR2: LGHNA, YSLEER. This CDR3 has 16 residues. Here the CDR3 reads CASSQDILQGSYEQYF. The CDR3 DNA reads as TGCGCCAGCAGCCAAGATATATTACAGGGGTCATACGAGCAGTACTTC.

The CDR3: CASSESLDTQYF. The CDR3 region has the DNA TGCGCCAGCAGTGAGTCACTCGATACGCAGTATTTT. This chain uses TRBV10-1 with TRBJ2-3; no definite D call. Trimming cost V 0 bases and J 6 bases, with 4 bases left between them. The CDR3 is made up of 12 amino acids. Germline CDR1 is WNHNN and CDR2 is SYGVQD (reference sequence).

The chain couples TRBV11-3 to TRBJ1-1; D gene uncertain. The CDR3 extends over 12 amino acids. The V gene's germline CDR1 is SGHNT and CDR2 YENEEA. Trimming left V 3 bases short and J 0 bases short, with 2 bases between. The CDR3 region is CASSFLNTEAFF. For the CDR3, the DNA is TGTGCCAGCAGCTTTTTGAACACTGAAGCTTTCTTT.

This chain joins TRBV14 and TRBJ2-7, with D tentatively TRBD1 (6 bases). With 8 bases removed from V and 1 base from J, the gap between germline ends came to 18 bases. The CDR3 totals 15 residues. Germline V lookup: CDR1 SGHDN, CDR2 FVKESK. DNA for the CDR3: TGTGCCAGCTTTCGATCAGGACAGATGTCCTACGAGCAGTACTTC. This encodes CASFRSGQMSYEQYF.

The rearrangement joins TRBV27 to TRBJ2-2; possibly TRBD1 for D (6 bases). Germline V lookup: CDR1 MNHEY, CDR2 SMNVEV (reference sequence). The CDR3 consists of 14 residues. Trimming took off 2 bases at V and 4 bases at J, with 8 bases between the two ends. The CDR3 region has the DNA TGTGCCAGCAGTTTAAGACAGGCCACCGGGGAGCTGTTTTTT. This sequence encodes CASSLRQATGELFF.

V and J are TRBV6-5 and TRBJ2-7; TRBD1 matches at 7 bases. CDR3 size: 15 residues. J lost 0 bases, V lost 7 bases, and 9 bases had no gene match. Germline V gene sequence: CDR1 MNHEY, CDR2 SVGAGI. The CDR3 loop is CASTPGQAYSYEQYF. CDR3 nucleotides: TGTGCCAGCACCCCCGGACAGGCCTACTCCTACGAGCAGTACTTC.

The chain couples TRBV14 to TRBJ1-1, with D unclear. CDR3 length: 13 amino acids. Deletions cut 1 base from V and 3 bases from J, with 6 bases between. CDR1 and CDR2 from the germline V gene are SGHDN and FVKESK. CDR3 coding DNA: TGTGCCAGCAGCCAAGCGATTGACACTGAAGCTTTCTTT. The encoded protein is CASSQAIDTEAFF.

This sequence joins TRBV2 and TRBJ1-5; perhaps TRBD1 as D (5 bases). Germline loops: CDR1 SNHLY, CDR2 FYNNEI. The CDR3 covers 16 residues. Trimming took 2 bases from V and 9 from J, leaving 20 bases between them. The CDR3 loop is CASSEKGSPLGPPQHF. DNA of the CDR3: TGTGCCAGCAGTGAAAAGGGGAGCCCCCTGGGACCGCCCCAGCATTTT. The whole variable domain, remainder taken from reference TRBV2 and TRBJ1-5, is EPEVTQTPSHQVTQMGQEVILRCVPISNHLYFYWYRQILGQKVEFLVSFYNNEISEKSEIFDDQFSVERPDGSNFTLKIRSTKLEDSAMYFCASSEKGSPLGPPQHFGDGTRLSIL.

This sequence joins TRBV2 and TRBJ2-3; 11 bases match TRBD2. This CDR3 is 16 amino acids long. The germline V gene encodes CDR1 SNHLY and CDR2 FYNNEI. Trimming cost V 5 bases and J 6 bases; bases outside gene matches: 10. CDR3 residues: CASSKTSGILGDTQYF. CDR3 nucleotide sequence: TGTGCCAGCAGTAAGACTAGCGGGATTTTGGGGGATACGCAGTATTTT.

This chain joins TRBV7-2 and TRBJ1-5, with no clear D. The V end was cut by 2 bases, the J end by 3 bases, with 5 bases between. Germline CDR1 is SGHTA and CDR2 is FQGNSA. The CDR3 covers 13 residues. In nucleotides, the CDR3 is TGTGCCAGCAGCTTAAGGGTCAATCAGCCCCAGCATTTT. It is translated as CASSLRVNQPQHF.

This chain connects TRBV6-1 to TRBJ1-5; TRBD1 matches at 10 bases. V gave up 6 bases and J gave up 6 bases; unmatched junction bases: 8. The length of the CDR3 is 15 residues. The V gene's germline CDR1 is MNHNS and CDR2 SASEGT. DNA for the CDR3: TGTGCCAGCAGAAAACCGGGACAGGGGCGTCAGCCCCAGCATTTT. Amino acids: CASRKPGQGRQPQHF.

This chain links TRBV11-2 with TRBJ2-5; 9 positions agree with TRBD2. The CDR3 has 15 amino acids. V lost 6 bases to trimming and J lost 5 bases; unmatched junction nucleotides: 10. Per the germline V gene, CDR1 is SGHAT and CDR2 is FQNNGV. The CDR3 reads CASRLQQTSGETQYF. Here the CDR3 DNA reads TGTGCCAGCAGATTACAGCAAACTAGCGGGGAGACCCAGTACTTC.

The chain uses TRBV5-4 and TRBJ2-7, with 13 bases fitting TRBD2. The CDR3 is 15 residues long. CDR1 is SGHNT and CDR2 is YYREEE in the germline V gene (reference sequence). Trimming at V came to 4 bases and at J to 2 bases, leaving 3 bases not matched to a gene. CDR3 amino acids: CASSQGLAGTYEQYF. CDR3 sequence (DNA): TGTGCCAGCAGCCAGGGACTAGCGGGAACCTACGAGCAGTACTTC. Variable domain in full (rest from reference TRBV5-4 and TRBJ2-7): ETGVTQSPTHLIKTRGQQVTLRCSSQSGHNTVSWYQQALGQGPQFIFQYYREEENGRGNFPPRFSGLQFPNYSSELNVNALELDDSALYLCASSQGLAGTYEQYFGPGTRLTVT.

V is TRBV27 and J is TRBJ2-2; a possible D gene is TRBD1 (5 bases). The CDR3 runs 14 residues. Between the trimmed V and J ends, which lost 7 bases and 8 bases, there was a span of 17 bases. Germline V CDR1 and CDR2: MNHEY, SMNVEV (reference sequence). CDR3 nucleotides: TGTGCCAGCAACACGGGTGGAAAGGGGGGGGAGCTGTTTTTT. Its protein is CASNTGGKGGELFF.

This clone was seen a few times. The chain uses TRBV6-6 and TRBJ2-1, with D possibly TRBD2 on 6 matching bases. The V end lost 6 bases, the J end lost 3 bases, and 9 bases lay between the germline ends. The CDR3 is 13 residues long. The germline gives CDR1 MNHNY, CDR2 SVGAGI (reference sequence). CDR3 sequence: CASRAGDYNEQFF. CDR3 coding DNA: TGTGCCAGCAGAGCGGGTGACTACAATGAGCAGTTCTTC.

This chain's CDR3 is CATTGGAYTDTQYF. DNA of the CDR3: TGTGCCACCACGGGGGGGGCGTACACAGATACGCAGTATTTT. The rearrangement links TRBV28 to TRBJ2-3; 8 bases match TRBD2. The CDR3 loop spans 14 amino acids. The V and J ends lost 10 bases and 2 bases, in that order; junction bases with no gene match: 8. Germline CDR1 is MDHEN and CDR2 is SYDVKM.